This T cell receptor beta chain was documented in a study of human T cells and chemical hapten exposure. Time point described: pre-sensitization, week 0. The treatment denotes: therapeutic diphenylcyclopropenone sensitization with weekly scalp DPC. This clonotype was detected only a few times. Via MiXCR, TCRdb re-called the RACE reads, giving one row per CDR3 protein. Of about 98,000 distinct CDR3 sequences listed, 10% to 14% are singletons. The sequencing used whole blood, collected in connection with sensitization to the hapten diphenylcyclopropenone (DPC). The clonotype originates from an older woman with alopecia areata. Some clones in this sample may be carry-over from other donors' samples.

CDR3 region: CSVGQGNTGELFF. The CDR3 DNA sequence: TGCAGCGTTGGACAGGGGAACACCGGGGAGCTGTTTTTT. The J gene is TRBJ2-2, the V gene TRBV29-1; 7 nucleotides agree with TRBD1. The junction had 0 bases not matched to a gene; V was cut back by 4 bases and J by 1 base. The germline CDR1 and CDR2 sequences are SQVTM and ANQGSEA. This CDR3 is 13 amino acids long.